These T cell receptor beta chains were read from a single sample in a study of blood T cell repertoires in COVID-19. Assay: immunoSEQ multiplex PCR; the TCRdb copy retains only in-frame clones and omits some. Of 35,000 to 50,000 clones listed, about 90% are singletons. The sample consisted of peripheral blood. All receptors derive from a man aged 45-65 years with active COVID-19. CDR3s include the opening cysteine and the closing phenylalanine or tryptophan. The order of the fields is D gene, clone size, CDR3 length, V gene, J gene, CDR3 DNA, CDR3 protein. The D gene is left open where the match is weak. Size values are once, few and many counts, or a class for expanded clones, and some rows have none.

NA	NA	15	TRBV27	TRBJ2-2	TGTGCCAGCAGGCAGGGCGCGACGACTGCCGGGGAGCTGTTTTTT	CASRQGATTAGELFF
TRBD2	NA	17	TRBV3-1/TRBV3-2	TRBJ2-4	TGTGCCAGCAGCCAAGACCCTAGCGGGAGTGGCAAAAACATTCAGTACTTC	CASSQDPSGSGKNIQYF
NA	NA	15	TRBV18	TRBJ1-4	TGTGCCAGCTCACCGGAACAGGGAGAGGGTGAAAAACTGTTTTTT	CASSPEQGEGEKLFF
TRBD2	few	14	TRBV19	TRBJ2-7	TGTGCCAGTAGTATGGGACTAGTCCCCTCCGAGCAGTACTTC	CASSMGLVPSEQYF
NA	NA	15	TRBV6-5	TRBJ2-2	TGTGCCAGCGTCCCAAACTACAGGGAGGGCGGGGAGCTGTTTTTT	CASVPNYREGGELFF
TRBD1	NA	17	TRBV19	TRBJ2-6	TGTGCCAGTAGTATTTCGGACAGGGTCTCTGGGGCCAACGTCCTGACTTTC	CASSISDRVSGANVLTF
NA	NA	12	TRBV30	TRBJ2-7	TGTGCCTGGAGTGTACAGGGTTACGAGCAGTACTTC	CAWSVQGYEQYF
TRBD2	NA	16	TRBV6-6	TRBJ2-3	TGTGCCAGCAGTTCGGGCGGGACTACCAGCACAGATACGCAGTATTTT	CASSSGGTTSTDTQYF
TRBD2	NA	15	TRBV5-1	TRBJ2-2	TGCGCCAGCACGACTAGCGGGGCGAACACCGGGGAGCTGTTTTTT	CASTTSGANTGELFF
TRBD1	once	15	TRBV3-1/TRBV3-2	TRBJ2-7	TGTGCCAGCAGCCAAGTTGTGACAGGGCCCTACGAGCAGTACTTC	CASSQVVTGPYEQYF
TRBD1	NA	15	TRBV28	TRBJ1-2	TGTGCCAGCTCCCCTCCGGGACAGGGTAATTATGGCTACACCTTC	CASSPPGQGNYGYTF
NA	NA	14	TRBV3-1/TRBV3-2	TRBJ1-3	TGTGCCAGCGGAAGAACAGACTCTGGAAACACCATATATTTT	CASGRTDSGNTIYF
NA	NA	15	TRBV28	TRBJ1-4	TGTGCCAGCAGTCCAATGACAGGAACAAATGAAAAACTGTTTTTT	CASSPMTGTNEKLFF
TRBD2	NA	15	TRBV7-8	TRBJ2-7	TGTGCCAGCAGCATTAGCGGGATCAGCTCCTACGAGCAGTACTTC	CASSISGISSYEQYF
TRBD2	NA	16	TRBV4-1	TRBJ2-3	TGCGCCAGCAGCCGGGGGACTAGCGGGAGGACAGATACGCAGTATTTT	CASSRGTSGRTDTQYF
NA	NA	15	TRBV18	TRBJ2-3	TGTGCCAGCTCACCCGGCGACATAGGCACAGATACGCAGTATTTT	CASSPGDIGTDTQYF
TRBD2	medium-sized	12	TRBV27	TRBJ2-1	TGTGCCACCGGGACTAGCTTTTATGAGCAGTTCTTC	CATGTSFYEQFF
TRBD2	NA	16	TRBV19	TRBJ2-1	TGTGCCAGTAGGTGGAAAATAGCGGGAGGGACGGATGAGCAGTTCTTC	CASRWKIAGGTDEQFF
NA	NA	12	TRBV6-5	TRBJ2-1	TGTGCCAGCAGTACCCTAAACAATGAGCAGTTCTTC	CASSTLNNEQFF
TRBD1	NA	17	TRBV15	TRBJ2-2	TGTGCCACCAGCAGAGATCCGGGACAGACGAACACCGGGGAGCTGTTTTTT	CATSRDPGQTNTGELFF
NA	NA	17	TRBV28	TRBJ2-3	TGTGCCAGCAGTCCAAGGACAGTTCGAGGTTGGGGAGATACGCAGTATTTT	CASSPRTVRGWGDTQYF
NA	NA	15	TRBV7-6	TRBJ1-3	TGTGCCAGCATTAAGAACCTAGGAACAGGAAACACCATATATTTT	CASIKNLGTGNTIYF
TRBD2	NA	15	TRBV7-2	TRBJ2-2	TGTGCCAGCAGCCCCAGGAGCGGGGCGAGCGGGGAGCTGTTTTTT	CASSPRSGASGELFF